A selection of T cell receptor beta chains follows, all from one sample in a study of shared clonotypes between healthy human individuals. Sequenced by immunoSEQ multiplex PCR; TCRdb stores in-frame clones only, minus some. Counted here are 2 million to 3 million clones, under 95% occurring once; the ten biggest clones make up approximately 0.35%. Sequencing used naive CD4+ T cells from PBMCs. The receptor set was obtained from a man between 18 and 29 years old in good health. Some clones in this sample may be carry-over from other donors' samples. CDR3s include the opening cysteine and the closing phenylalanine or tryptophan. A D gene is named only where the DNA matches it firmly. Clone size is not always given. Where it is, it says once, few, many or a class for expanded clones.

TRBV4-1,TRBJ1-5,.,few,TGCGCCAGCAGCCAAGGACAGACCAATCAGCCCCAGCATTTT,CASSQGQTNQPQHF
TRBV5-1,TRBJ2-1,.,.,TGCGCCAGCAGCTTGGAGCCAGAGAGCTCCTACAATGAGCAGTTCTTC,CASSLEPESSYNEQFF
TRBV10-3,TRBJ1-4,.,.,TGTGCCATCAGTGACCCGAGGGGGGACGGGGAAAAACTGTTTTTT,CAISDPRGDGEKLFF
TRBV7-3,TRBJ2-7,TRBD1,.,TGTGCCAGCAGCTTAACTAGGGGGCGGGACGAGCAGTACTTC,CASSLTRGRDEQYF
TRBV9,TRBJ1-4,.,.,TGTGCCAGCAGCGTAGATGGACGGATAGCAACTAATGAAAAACTGTTTTTT,CASSVDGRIATNEKLFF
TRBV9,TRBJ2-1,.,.,TGTGCCAGCATCAAGGGGGTAGCGGGTGATTACAATGAGCAGTTCTTC,CASIKGVAGDYNEQFF
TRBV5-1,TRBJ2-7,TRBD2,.,TGCGCCAGCAGCTTCGGGACTAGCACAAAAGAGCAGTACTTC,CASSFGTSTKEQYF
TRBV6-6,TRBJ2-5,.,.,TGTGCCAGCAGTTATTCGGCCCTACCGGGAGAGACCCAGTACTTC,CASSYSALPGETQYF
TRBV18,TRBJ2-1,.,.,TGTGCCAGCTCACCTGACGGTTACAATGAGCAGTTCTTC,CASSPDGYNEQFF
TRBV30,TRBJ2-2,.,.,TGTGCCTGGGGTCTAGTCCCCTCTACCGGGGAGCTGTTTTTT,CAWGLVPSTGELFF
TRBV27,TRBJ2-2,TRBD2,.,TGTGCCAGCAGTTTATATAGCGGGGACTCCGGGGAGCTGTTTTTT,CASSLYSGDSGELFF
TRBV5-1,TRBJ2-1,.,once,TGCGCCAGCAACCCAGCACCGGGGCCGCCGAACTCCAATGAGCAGTTCTTC,CASNPAPGPPNSNEQFF
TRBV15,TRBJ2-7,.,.,TGTGCCACCAGCAGGGCAGCGAGTTTTGGCTTAGGCGAGCAGTACTTC,CATSRAASFGLGEQYF
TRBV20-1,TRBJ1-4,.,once,TGCAGTGCTGATCCGGGCCCCCAACTGTTTTTT,CSADPGPQLFF
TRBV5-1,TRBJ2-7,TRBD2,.,TGCGCCAGCAGCATTCCTAGCGGGGCCAGCTCCTACGAGCAGTACTTC,CASSIPSGASSYEQYF
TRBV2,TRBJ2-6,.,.,TGTGCCAGCAGTCGGGTCTCTGGGGCCAACGTCCTGACTTTC,CASSRVSGANVLTF
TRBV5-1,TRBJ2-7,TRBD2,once,TGCGCCAGCAGCCCCACTAGCGGAAACTCCTACGAGCAGTACTTC,CASSPTSGNSYEQYF
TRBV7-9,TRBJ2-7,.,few,TGTGCCAGCAGCTCCGGACAGTACGAGCAGTACTTC,CASSSGQYEQYF
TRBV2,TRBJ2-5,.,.,TGTGCCAGCAGTGGTTTCTACCAAGAGACCCAGTACTTC,CASSGFYQETQYF
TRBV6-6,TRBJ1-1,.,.,TGTGCCAGCAGTTACCTCACTGAAGCTTTCTTT,CASSYLTEAFF
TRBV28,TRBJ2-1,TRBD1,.,TGTGCCAGCACCCATTTGCCGGGACAGGGGTCGATTGAGCAGTTCTTC,CASTHLPGQGSIEQFF
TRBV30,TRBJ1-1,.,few,TGTGCCTGGAGTGTATTAGCCTTGGGGGCTTTCTTT,CAWSVLALGAFF
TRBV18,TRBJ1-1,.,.,TGTGCCAGCTCACCATCTCAGGGGAACACTGAAGCTTTCTTT,CASSPSQGNTEAFF
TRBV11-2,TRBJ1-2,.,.,TGTGCCAGCAGCGTGGGGGGGACCTATGGCTACACCTTC,CASSVGGTYGYTF
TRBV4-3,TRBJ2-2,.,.,TGCGCCAGCAGCCAATCTTACCTGACAGAACGGCATTTATTGGGCACCGGGGAGCTGTTTTTT,CASSQSYLTERHLLGTGELFF
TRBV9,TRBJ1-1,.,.,TGTGCCAGCAGCCCCGGCCCCCCGAACACTGAAGCTTTCTTT,CASSPGPPNTEAFF
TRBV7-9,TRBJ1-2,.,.,TGTGCCAGCAGCTTAAGTGATCCAGGGGTCTATGGCTACACCTTC,CASSLSDPGVYGYTF
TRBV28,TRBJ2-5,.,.,TGTGCCAGCAAGGGCGAAGAGACCCAGTACTTC,CASKGEETQYF
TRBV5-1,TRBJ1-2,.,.,TGCGCCAGCAGCCCCGTAACGGGACAAACGGGAGGATATGGCTACACCTTC,CASSPVTGQTGGYGYTF
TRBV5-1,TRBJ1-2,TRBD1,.,TGCGCCAGCAGCAACTTGAGGCAGGGGGCGAATGGCTACACCTTC,CASSNLRQGANGYTF
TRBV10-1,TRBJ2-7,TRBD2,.,TGCGCCAGCAGTGCTGAGGCTAGCGGGAGGACCGAGCAGTACTTC,CASSAEASGRTEQYF
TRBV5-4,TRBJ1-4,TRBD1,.,TGTGCCAGCAGCTTGGGGGGACAGGGAGGGAAACTGTTTTTT,CASSLGGQGGKLFF
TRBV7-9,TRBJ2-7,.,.,TGTGCCAGCAGCCCAGGGATTTTCTCCTACGAGCAGTACTTC,CASSPGIFSYEQYF
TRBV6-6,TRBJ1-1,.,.,TGTGCCAGCAGCCATAACCAGGGGGAAGCTTTCTTT,CASSHNQGEAFF
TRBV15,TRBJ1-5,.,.,TGTGCCACCAGCAGATCCCAGGGGCGGAATCAGCCCCAGCATTTT,CATSRSQGRNQPQHF